The clone carrying this TCR beta chain was observed a handful of times. The target antigen is unknown. The source of the sample is a study of OX40 agonist ivuxolimab in advanced cancers. Across the whole study: An agonistic human IgG2 monoclonal antibody against OX40 (CD134) was given. Study-level findings and limits: Undetermined was the antigen specificity of the expanded peripheral T cells.

V dropped 5 bases and J dropped 4; count of bases not matched to a gene: 5. The CDR3 covers 13 residues. Germline V CDR1 and CDR2: SEHNR, FQNEAQ (reference sequence). Generated by immunoSEQ multiplex PCR, the TCRdb table keeps only in-frame clones and is missing some. The sample lists around 66,000 clones; about 85% were seen once. Sequencing was performed on CD4+ or CD8+ T cells sorted from blood, taken in a trial of the OX40 agonist ivuxolimab. The receptor was isolated from an adult with an advanced solid tumor such as melanoma, head and neck, liver or kidney cancer. This chain joins TRBV7-9 and TRBJ2-7; 7 nucleotides line up with TRBD1. CDR3 amino acids: CASSLRQGYEQYF. The CDR3 coding sequence is TGTGCCAGCAGCCTCCGACAGGGATACGAGCAGTACTTC.